This T cell receptor beta chain is from a study of blood T cell repertoires in COVID-19. Each participant's cohort was designated according to participant-reported clinical history. Exposed study participants had met a COVID-19 case within 2 weeks before entry. Authors' processing steps: Scientists estimated how many nucleated cells there were by amplifying reference gene primers. Clones were sequenced by immunoSEQ multiplex PCR, and TCRdb holds only the in-frame ones, with some missing. The V and J calls and clone size come from that table; D and trimming were worked out from the DNA. Of about 200,000 clones listed, 83% are singletons. The CDR3 is made up of 14 amino acids. From germline, CDR1 is DFQATT and CDR2 SNEGSKA (reference sequence). The V gene lost 3 bases and the J gene lost 3 bases, with 14 bases spanning the gap.

This clonotype originated in a woman aged 45-59 years who had been exposed to COVID-19. The sequencing sample was made of PBMCs or T cells enriched from blood (not recorded which). This sequence joins TRBV20-1 and TRBJ2-5; D is unclear. The CDR3: CSASGRPREETQYF. The CDR3 nucleotides are TGCAGTGCTAGTGGGCGCCCTCGGGAAGAGACCCAGTACTTC.